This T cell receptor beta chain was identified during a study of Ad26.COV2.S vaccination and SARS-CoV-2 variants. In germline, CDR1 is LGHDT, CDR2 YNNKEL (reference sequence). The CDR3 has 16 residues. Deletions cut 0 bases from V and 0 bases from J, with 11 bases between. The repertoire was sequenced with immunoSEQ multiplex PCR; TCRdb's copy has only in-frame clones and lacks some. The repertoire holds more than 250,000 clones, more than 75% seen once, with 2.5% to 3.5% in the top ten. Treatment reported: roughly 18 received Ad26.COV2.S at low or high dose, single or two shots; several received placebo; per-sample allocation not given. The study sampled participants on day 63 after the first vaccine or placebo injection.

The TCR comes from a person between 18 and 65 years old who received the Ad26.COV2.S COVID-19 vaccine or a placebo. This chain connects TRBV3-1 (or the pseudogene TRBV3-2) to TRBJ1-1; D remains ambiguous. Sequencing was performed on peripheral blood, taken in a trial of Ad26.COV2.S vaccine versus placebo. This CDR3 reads CASSQERTALNTEAFF. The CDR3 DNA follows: TGTGCCAGCAGCCAAGAACGGACGGCTTTGAACACTGAAGCTTTCTTT.